The sequence of this T cell receptor beta chain was determined in a study of T-cell memory formation after mild COVID-19. Germline V gene data show CDR1 as MDHEN and CDR2 as SYDVKM. The CDR3 extends over 14 amino acids. Trimming cost V 6 bases and J 4 bases, with 16 bases left between them. One entry per CDR3 protein results from TCRdb running MiXCR on the 5' RACE reads. Of under 300,000 distinct CDR3 sequences in the sample, 16% were seen once. The chain employs TRBV28 and TRBJ2-7; tentative D call: TRBD1 (5 bases). This TCR was sampled from a man younger than 35 who had mild COVID-19 (a few samples of this study predate the infection). Cell type and time point are not known. The sequencing sample was made of PBMCs or a T cell subset sorted from them (not recorded which). The CDR3 loop reads CASSPPDRDYEQYV. CDR3 nucleotides: TGTGCCAGCAGCCCCCCCGACAGAGATTACGAGCAGTACGTC.